This section outlines one T cell receptor beta chain sequence together with its context. These data come from a study of Ad26.COV2.S vaccination and SARS-CoV-2 variants. Study background: It was the COV1001 Ad26.COV2.S trial arm that included the donor.

The CDR3 is made up of 16 amino acids. The germline CDR1 and CDR2 sequences are SGHVS and FQNEAQ. With V trimmed by 5 bases and J by 3 bases, 11 bases remained unmatched. TCRdb's copy holds only in-frame clones and misses some; the assay was immunoSEQ multiplex PCR. The data hold some 350,000 clones, with 70% to 90% observed a single time. Treatment of the sample: some 20 received Ad26.COV2.S at low or high dose, single or two shots; roughly five received placebo; per-sample allocation not given. Specimen acquisition occurred on day 63 following the initial vaccine or placebo injection. This specimen consisted of peripheral blood, obtained in a trial of Ad26.COV2.S vaccine versus placebo. This TCR was recovered from a person aged 18-60 years who received the Ad26.COV2.S COVID-19 vaccine or a placebo. V and J are TRBV7-8 and TRBJ2-7; 9 bases agree with TRBD2. The CDR3 nucleotides read TGTGCCAGCAGCCCTCAGCTAGAGACTAGCGGCTACGAGCAGTACTTC. Residues: CASSPQLETSGYEQYF.